A selection of T cell receptor beta chains follows, all from one sample in a study of ipilimumab plus nivolumab after autologous stem cell transplantation. Here immunoSEQ multiplex PCR was the method, and the copy in TCRdb shows in-frame clones only, minus some. The sample yields about 15,000 clones, around 68% seen once. The sequencing here drew on PBMCs, taken in a trial of ipilimumab plus nivolumab as post-transplant consolidation. The receptor source for this set is a male donor with diffuse large B-cell lymphoma. CDR3s include the opening cysteine and the closing phenylalanine or tryptophan. The order of the fields is CDR3 length, J gene, V gene, clone size, CDR3 protein. A clone size is listed for some rows: how often the clone was seen (once, few, many), or a class if it is expanded.

14 TRBJ2-7 TRBV28 - CASLSGGDPYEQYF
13 TRBJ2-5 TRBV2 - CASSRESGETQYF
13 TRBJ2-3 TRBV4-1 - CASMERGTDTQYF
15 TRBJ2-3 TRBV10-3 - CAISESGQVGDTQYF
15 TRBJ2-5 TRBV11-2 - CASIRLAGRQETQYF
13 TRBJ2-7 TRBV5-4 - CASSLPGAYEQYF
14 TRBJ1-1 TRBV2 - CASSFSGMNTEAFF
15 TRBJ2-2 TRBV5-1 - CASSLGTGISGELFF
15 TRBJ1-3 TRBV15 - CATSREQGSGNTIYF
14 TRBJ1-4 TRBV9 - CASSVGSGDEKLFF
13 TRBJ1-2 TRBV5-1 - CASSLGSDHGYTF
14 TRBJ2-7 TRBV10-3 few CAISDGGMANEQYF
11 TRBJ2-3 TRBV30 - CAWNYLNTQYF
16 TRBJ1-5 TRBV18 - CASSPSGRVGNQPQHF
17 TRBJ1-1 TRBV7-2 - CASSPTGAAMRGAEAFF
15 TRBJ1-1 TRBV9 few CASSGAGTANTEAFF
16 TRBJ1-2 TRBV27 once CASSLGVPPGNYGYTF
14 TRBJ2-3 TRBV5-6 - CASSLGQGPDTQYF